These 19 T cell receptor beta chains share one sample of origin, sequenced in a study of cytomegalovirus exposure and HLA in healthy donors. The PCR ran on 60 Vbeta and 13 Jbeta primers. The protocol was immunoSEQ multiplex PCR, while the TCRdb copy is restricted to in-frame clones and leaves out a portion. Altogether 180,000 or so clones are present, roughly 9.4% being singletons, with the ten largest covering approximately 1.4%. The sample taken for sequencing was PBMCs. These receptors were obtained from a woman under 40 in good health and CMV-seropositive.

This sequence joins TRBV2 and TRBJ2-2, with TRBD1 matching over 7 bases. CDR3 size: 15 residues. The trim removed 7 bases at V and 4 bases at J, leaving 9 bases unmatched. Germline V gene lookup returns CDR1 SNHLY and CDR2 FYNNEI. The chain's CDR3 is CASKGDRVSTGELFF. The CDR3 region has the DNA TGTGCCAGCAAGGGGGACAGAGTGAGCACCGGGGAGCTGTTTTTT. Full variable domain (remainder filled in from reference TRBV2 and TRBJ2-2): EPEVTQTPSHQVTQMGQEVILRCVPISNHLYFYWYRQILGQKVEFLVSFYNNEISEKSEIFDDQFSVERPDGSNFTLKIRSTKLEDSAMYFCASKGDRVSTGELFFGEGSRLTVL.

V and J are TRBV7-9 and TRBJ2-3, with 9 bases fitting TRBD1. J was trimmed by 5 bases and V by 7 bases; bases with no gene match: 7. Germline CDR1 and CDR2: SEHNR and FQNEAQ (reference sequence). The CDR3 has 14 residues. The CDR3 coding sequence is TGTGCCAGCACCGGGACAGGGCATTTAGATACGCAGTATTTT. This codes for CASTGTGHLDTQYF.

This clone was detected a few times. V is TRBV9 and J is TRBJ2-4; 9 bases fit TRBD1. J gave up 6 bases and V 3 bases, and 7 bases lay outside the gene matches. The CDR3 has 15 residues. Germline CDR1 and CDR2: SGDLS and YYNGEE. The CDR3 bases are TGTGCCAGCAGCGACACCGGGACAGGGACAAACATTCAGTACTTC. As protein: CASSDTGTGTNIQYF.

With regard to this clone: The same CDR3 arises from other DNA sequences in this sample as well. The chain has TRBV29-1 and TRBJ1-1; 11 bases map to TRBD1. From germline, CDR1 is SQVTM and CDR2 ANQGSEA. V was clipped by 4 bases and J by 4 bases; unmatched bases: 8. CDR3 length equals 15 residues. The CDR3 loop reads CSVVGTGGKLTEAFF. The DNA of the CDR3 is TGCAGCGTTGTGGGGACAGGGGGAAAACTCACTGAAGCTTTCTTT.

This clone came up a few times. V and J are TRBV2 and TRBJ2-4, with TRBD2 identical over 7 bases. The CDR3 covers 14 residues. CDR1 is SNHLY, CDR2 FYNNEI, per germline. After removal of 11 bases from V and 1 base from J, the junction contained 8 bases not matched to a gene. The CDR3 sequence is CAAGDPGAKNIQYF. CDR3 coding DNA: TGTGCCGCGGGGGACCCTGGGGCCAAAAACATTCAGTACTTC. The full variable domain, completed using reference TRBV2 and TRBJ2-4, is EPEVTQTPSHQVTQMGQEVILRCVPISNHLYFYWYRQILGQKVEFLVSFYNNEISEKSEIFDDQFSVERPDGSNFTLKIRSTKLEDSAMYFCAAGDPGAKNIQYFGAGTRLSVL.

This clone was counted between two and nine times. CDR3 nucleotide sequence: TGCGCCAGCAGTCAATCATGCAGTTTCTATAATTCACCCCTCCACTTT. Translating it yields CASSQSCSFYNSPLHF. V is TRBV23-1 and J is TRBJ1-6; D is unresolved. TRBV23-1 is placed among ORFs of uncertain function. Trimming pared 0 bases from V and 3 bases from J, leaving 9 bases between. This CDR3 is 16 amino acids long.

The chain employs TRBV5-1 and TRBJ2-2; D might be TRBD1 (5 bases). The CDR3 length is 15 residues. The germline V gene has CDR1 SGHRS and CDR2 YFSETQ. Trimming left V 1 base short and J 4 bases short, with 11 bases between. The CDR3 is CASSLKSRVTGELFF. The CDR3 DNA is TGCGCCAGCAGCTTGAAGAGCAGGGTCACCGGGGAGCTGTTTTTT.

The chain joins TRBV5-1 to TRBJ1-1; 12 positions agree with TRBD1. This CDR3 has 16 amino acids. V dropped 3 bases and J dropped 5; count of bases not matched to a gene: 8. The germline gives CDR1 SGHRS, CDR2 YFSETQ. The DNA for the CDR3 is TGCGCCAGCAGCTCCGGGACAGGGGGCGCCTGGACTGAAGCTTTCTTT. Translating it yields CASSSGTGGAWTEAFF.

This clone showed up just a few times. The chain links TRBV7-2 to TRBJ2-1, with 7 bases aligning to TRBD2. CDR1 and CDR2 from the germline V gene are SGHTA and FQGNSA. V shed 4 bases, J shed 10 bases, and the junction held 10 bases outside the gene matches. The CDR3 has 14 amino acids. DNA for the CDR3: TGTGCCAGCAGCTGGGAGGGAGGGTTCGGGGAGCAGTTCTTC. This sequence encodes CASSWEGGFGEQFF.

There are a few counts of this clone. The CDR3 DNA follows: TGTGCCAGCAACCCGGGGGGATTACCCTCCTACGAGCAGTACTTC. This gives the protein CASNPGGLPSYEQYF. The J gene is TRBJ2-7, the V gene TRBV9, with TRBD2 identical over 7 bases. CDR1 is SGDLS, CDR2 YYNGEE, per germline. This CDR3 has 15 amino acids. The V gene end was trimmed by 6 bases and the J gene end by 0 bases; junction bases not matched to a gene: 9. Using reference TRBV9 and TRBJ2-7 for the parts outside the CDR3, the full variable domain is DSGVTQTPKHLITATGQRVTLRCSPRSGDLSVYWYQQSLDQGLQFLIQYYNGEERAKGNILERFSAQQFPDLHSELNLSSLELGDSALYFCASNPGGLPSYEQYFGPGTRLTVT.

V is TRBV5-1 and J is TRBJ2-1, with D possibly TRBD2 on 5 matching bases. Trimming shortened V by 2 bases and J by 1 base, and 13 bases separated the two germline ends. This CDR3 contains 16 residues. CDR1 and CDR2 (germline): SGHRS, YFSETQ. In nucleotides, the CDR3 is TGCGCCAGCAGCTTTACCGGGAAAGGGTCCTACAATGAGCAGTTCTTC. Its translation: CASSFTGKGSYNEQFF.

This rearrangement joins TRBV14 to TRBJ1-2; D unclear. Germline-derived CDR1 and CDR2 are SGHDN and FVKESK. The CDR3 totals 15 residues. The V gene lost 1 base and the J gene lost 0 bases, with 9 bases spanning the gap. CDR3 in amino acids: CASSQGLLTNYGYTF. In DNA, the CDR3 is TGTGCCAGCAGCCAAGGTCTTCTTACTAACTATGGCTACACCTTC.

This clone was seen a handful of times. In DNA, the CDR3 is TGTGCCAGCAGTCCCAGCGGGGGGGAGACCCAGTACTTC. Its translation is CASSPSGGETQYF. The chain joins TRBV25-1 to TRBJ2-5, with 9 nucleotides matching TRBD2. From germline, CDR1 is MGHDK and CDR2 SYGVNS. The V segment lost 5 bases and the J segment 5 bases; nucleotides outside the gene matches: 3. The CDR3 totals 13 residues.

The chain has TRBV4-1 and TRBJ2-1; a weak D match, TRBD2 (6 bases). Trimming took off 3 bases at V and 2 bases at J, with 14 bases between the two ends. This CDR3 is built from 16 residues. Germline assignment: CDR1 MGHRA and CDR2 YSYEKL. Here the CDR3 reads CASSQEGLVPYNEQFF. CDR3 nucleotide sequence: TGCGCCAGCAGCCAGGAGGGACTTGTCCCCTACAATGAGCAGTTCTTC.

This clone was observed a handful of times. CDR3 in amino acids: CASSRISGNTIYF. The CDR3 nucleotides are TGTGCCAGTAGTCGTATCTCTGGAAACACCATATATTTT. This chain uses TRBV19 with TRBJ1-3; D uncertain. V gave up 5 bases and J gave up 0 bases, with 5 bases separating them. The CDR3 extends over 13 amino acids. CDR1 and CDR2 (germline): LNHDA, SQIVND (reference sequence).

This clone was counted a few times. The rearrangement joins TRBV7-2 to TRBJ2-1; 11 positions match TRBD2. The germline V gene encodes CDR1 SGHTA and CDR2 FQGNSA. Trimming took 6 bases from V and 10 from J; bases not matched to a gene: 14. This CDR3 comprises 16 residues. In nucleotides, the CDR3 is TGTGCCAGCAGTCCCGGACTAGCGGGTTTCCGTAGGGAGCAGTTCTTC. It specifies CASSPGLAGFRREQFF.

In this sample, this clone turned up a few times. V gene TRBV11-2 combines with J gene TRBJ1-5; D perhaps matches TRBD1 (5 bases). Looked up from germline, CDR1 is SGHAT and CDR2 is FQNNGV. V was clipped by 1 base and J by 7 bases, with 11 bases between them. This CDR3 has 14 amino acids. The CDR3 DNA reads TGTGCCAGCAGCTTAGGACAGTATGGCCAGCCCCAGCATTTT. Translating it yields CASSLGQYGQPQHF.

The chain carries TRBV9 and TRBJ2-7; TRBD2 matches 10 bases. After removal of 0 bases from V and 2 bases from J, the junction contained 2 bases not matched to a gene. This CDR3 is built from 15 residues. CDR1 is SGDLS, CDR2 YYNGEE, per germline. Here the CDR3 DNA reads TGTGCCAGCAGCGTAGCTAGCGGGAGCGCCTACGAGCAGTACTTC. It is translated as CASSVASGSAYEQYF.

A few counts support this clone. Here the CDR3 DNA reads TGTGCTAGTGGTACTCAGGGGGCGGTAAATGAGCAGTTCTTC. Residues: CASGTQGAVNEQFF. This chain connects TRBV12-5 to TRBJ2-1; 8 bases agree with TRBD1. CDR3 length: 14 residues. Losses at the gene ends were 5 bases for V and 7 bases for J; bases not matched to a gene: 7. The V gene's germline CDR1 is LGHNT and CDR2 FRNRAP.